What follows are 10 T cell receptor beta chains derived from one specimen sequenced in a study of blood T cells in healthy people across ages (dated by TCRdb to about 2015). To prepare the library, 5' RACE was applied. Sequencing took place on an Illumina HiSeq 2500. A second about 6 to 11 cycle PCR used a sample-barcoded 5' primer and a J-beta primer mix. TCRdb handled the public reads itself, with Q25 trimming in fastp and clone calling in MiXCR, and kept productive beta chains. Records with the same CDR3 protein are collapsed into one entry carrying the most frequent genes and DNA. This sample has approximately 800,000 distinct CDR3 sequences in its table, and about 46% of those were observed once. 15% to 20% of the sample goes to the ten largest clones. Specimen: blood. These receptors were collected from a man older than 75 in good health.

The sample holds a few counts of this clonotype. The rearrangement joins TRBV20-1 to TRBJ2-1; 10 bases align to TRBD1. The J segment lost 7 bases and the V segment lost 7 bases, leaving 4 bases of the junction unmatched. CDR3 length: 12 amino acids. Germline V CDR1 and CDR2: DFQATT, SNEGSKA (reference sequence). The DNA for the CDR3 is TGCAGTGGGGACAGGGGAGGAAATGAGCAGTTCTTC. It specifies CSGDRGGNEQFF.

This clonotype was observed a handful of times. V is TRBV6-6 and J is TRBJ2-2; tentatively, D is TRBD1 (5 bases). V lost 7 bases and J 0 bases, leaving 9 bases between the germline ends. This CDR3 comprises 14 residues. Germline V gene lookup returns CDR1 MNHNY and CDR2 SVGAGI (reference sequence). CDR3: CASTLDTNTGELFF. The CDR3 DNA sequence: TGTGCCAGCACCTTGGACACGAACACCGGGGAGCTGTTTTTT.

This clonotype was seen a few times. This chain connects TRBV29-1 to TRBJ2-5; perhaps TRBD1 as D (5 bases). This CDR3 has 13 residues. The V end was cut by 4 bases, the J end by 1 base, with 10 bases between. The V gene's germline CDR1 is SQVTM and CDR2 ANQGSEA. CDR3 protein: CSVASGAQETQYF. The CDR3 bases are TGCAGCGTTGCCAGTGGGGCCCAAGAGACCCAGTACTTC.

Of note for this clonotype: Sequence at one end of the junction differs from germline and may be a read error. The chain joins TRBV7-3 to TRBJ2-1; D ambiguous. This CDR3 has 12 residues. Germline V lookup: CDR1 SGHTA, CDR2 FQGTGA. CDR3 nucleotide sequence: TGTTCCAGCAGTTCTAACATGAATGAGCAGTTCTTC. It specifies CSSSSNMNEQFF.

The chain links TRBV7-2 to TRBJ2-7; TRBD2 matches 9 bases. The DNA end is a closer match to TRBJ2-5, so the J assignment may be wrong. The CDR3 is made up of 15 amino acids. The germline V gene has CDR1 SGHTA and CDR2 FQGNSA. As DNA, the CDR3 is TGTGCCAGCAGCTTAGCGGTTAGCGGGAGAGGGACCCAGTACTTC. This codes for CASSLAVSGRGTQYF.

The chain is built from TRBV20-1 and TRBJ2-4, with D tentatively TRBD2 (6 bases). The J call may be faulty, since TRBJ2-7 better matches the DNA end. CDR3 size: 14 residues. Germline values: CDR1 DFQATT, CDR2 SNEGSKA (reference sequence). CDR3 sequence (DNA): TGCAGTGCTAGAGATGCAGGGAGGTCCTACGAGCAGTACTTC. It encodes CSARDAGRSYEQYF.

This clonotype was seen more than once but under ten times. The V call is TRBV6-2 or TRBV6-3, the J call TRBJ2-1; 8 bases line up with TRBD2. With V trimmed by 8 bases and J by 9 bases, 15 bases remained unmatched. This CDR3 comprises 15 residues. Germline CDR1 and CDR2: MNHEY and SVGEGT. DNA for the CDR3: TGTGCCAGCGGCGTTAGCGGGACCCTAAAGGGTGAGCAGTTCTTC. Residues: CASGVSGTLKGEQFF.

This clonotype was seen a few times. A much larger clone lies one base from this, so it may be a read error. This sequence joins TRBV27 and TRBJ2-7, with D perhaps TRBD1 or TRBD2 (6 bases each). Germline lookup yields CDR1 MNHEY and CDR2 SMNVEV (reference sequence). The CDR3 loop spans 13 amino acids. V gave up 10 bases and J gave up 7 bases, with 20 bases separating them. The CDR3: CATQWGAYNEQYF. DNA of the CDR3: TGTGCCACCCAGTGGGGGGCCTACAATGAGCAGTACTTC.

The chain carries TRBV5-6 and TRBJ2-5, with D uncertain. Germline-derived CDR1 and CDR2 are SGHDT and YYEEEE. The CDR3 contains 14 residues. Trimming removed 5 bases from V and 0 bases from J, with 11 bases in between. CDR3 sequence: CASRQGRNQETQYF. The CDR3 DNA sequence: TGTGCCAGCAGACAAGGACGGAACCAAGAGACCCAGTACTTC.

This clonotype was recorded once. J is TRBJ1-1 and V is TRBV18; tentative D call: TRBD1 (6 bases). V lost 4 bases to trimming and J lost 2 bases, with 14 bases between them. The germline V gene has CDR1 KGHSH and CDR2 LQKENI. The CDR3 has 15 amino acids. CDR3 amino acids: CASSQERGYNTEAFF. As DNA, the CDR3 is TGTGCCAGCTCACAGGAAAGGGGGTACAACACTGAAGCTTTCTTT.